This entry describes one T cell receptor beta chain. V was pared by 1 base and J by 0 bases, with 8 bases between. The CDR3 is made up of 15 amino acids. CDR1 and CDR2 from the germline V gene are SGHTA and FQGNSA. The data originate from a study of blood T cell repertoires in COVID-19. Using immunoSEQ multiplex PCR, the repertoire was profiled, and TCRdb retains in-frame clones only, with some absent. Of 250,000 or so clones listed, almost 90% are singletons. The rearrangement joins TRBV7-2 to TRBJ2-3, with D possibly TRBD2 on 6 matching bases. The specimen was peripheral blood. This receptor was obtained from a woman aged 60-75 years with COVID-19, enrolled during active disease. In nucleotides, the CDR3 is TGTGCCAGCAGCTTAGGGGGACTGAGCACAGATACGCAGTATTTT. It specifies CASSLGGLSTDTQYF.